This T cell receptor beta chain was observed in a study of CD8 T cells in Susac syndrome. CD8+ and CD4+ T cells from blood underwent TCR beta sequencing, which was carried out in a high-throughput format. This CDR3 contains 14 residues. The germline V gene encodes CDR1 SGHRS and CDR2 YFSETQ. V was shortened by 4 bases and J by 0 bases, with 5 bases between the two germline ends. This clonotype came up once. RNA totalling roughly 0.45 to 1 ug underwent reverse transcription with random hexamers. MiXCR was run by TCRdb on the immunoSEQ multiplex PCR reads, yielding one entry per CDR3 protein. The table has about 200,000 distinct CDR3 sequences, over 85% seen once; the top ten hold around 0.1%.

The chain uses TRBV5-1 and TRBJ2-6; no clear D gene. This TCR came from a human donor in good health. The specimen was CD4+ T cells from PBMCs. The CDR3 reads CASSANSGANVLTF. The CDR3 DNA sequence: TGCGCCAGCAGCGCTAACTCTGGGGCCAACGTCCTGACTTTC.